Presented here are 23 T cell receptor beta chains from one specimen sequenced in a study of immune evolution from preneoplasia to lung adenocarcinoma. Measured with immunoSEQ multiplex PCR; TCRdb has only the in-frame clones, and not every one. Among 4,000 to 4,500 clones listed, roughly 90% were seen once. Sequencing was performed on FFPE minimally invasive lung adenocarcinoma tissue. The receptor source for this set is a donor at least 70 years old with lung adenocarcinoma.

The chain links TRBV15 to TRBJ2-1; the D gene is possibly TRBD2 (6 bases). V dropped 0 bases and J dropped 4 bases, with 13 bases sitting between them. Germline CDR1 reads LNHNV; CDR2 reads YYDKDF (reference sequence). The CDR3 is 16 amino acids. In DNA, the CDR3 is TGTGCCACCAGCAGAGACCGGGACTTAGGGTACAATGAGCAGTTCTTC. This codes for CATSRDRDLGYNEQFF. Together with reference TRBV15 and TRBJ2-1, the CDR3 gives the full variable domain: DAMVIQNPRYQVTQFGKPVTLSCSQTLNHNVMYWYQQKSSQAPKLLFHYYDKDFNNEADTPDNFQSRRPNTSFCFLDIRSPGLGDTAMYLCATSRDRDLGYNEQFFGPGTRLTVL.

V gene TRBV9 combines with J gene TRBJ2-6, with a tentative D call TRBD2 (5 bases). The CDR3 has 16 residues. Germline-derived CDR1 and CDR2 are SGDLS and YYNGEE. V lost 5 bases and J 0 bases, leaving 12 bases between the germline ends. The CDR3 nucleotides read TGTGCCAGCAGTTTGGCGGGTTTCTCTGGGGCCAACGTCCTGACTTTC. Protein sequence: CASSLAGFSGANVLTF.

The genes are TRBV27 and TRBJ1-2; 8 bases map to TRBD1. CDR3 size: 16 residues. The germline gives CDR1 MNHEY, CDR2 SMNVEV (reference sequence). V gave up 5 bases and J gave up 6 bases; unmatched junction bases: 14. CDR3 amino acids: CASSHDGQGGVHGYTF. CDR3 coding DNA: TGTGCCAGCAGTCACGACGGACAGGGAGGGGTTCATGGCTACACCTTC.

The table lists this clone with a few counts. V and J are TRBV2 and TRBJ2-3, with D uncertain. The CDR3 is 16 amino acids. In germline, CDR1 is SNHLY, CDR2 FYNNEI. With 2 bases removed from V and 5 bases from J, the gap between germline ends came to 17 bases. CDR3 coding DNA: TGTGCCAGCAGTGAAAGGGCTAAAAATCCCCTAGATACGCAGTATTTT. Encoded protein: CASSERAKNPLDTQYF.

The CDR3 DNA reads as TGTGCCAGCTCACCACCCGAGACTAGCGGGATTATCACCGGGGAGCTGTTTTTT. It translates to CASSPPETSGIITGELFF. V usage is TRBV18 and J usage is TRBJ2-2; 11 nucleotides agree with TRBD2. With V trimmed by 0 bases and J by 4 bases, 7 bases remained unmatched. The germline gives CDR1 KGHSH, CDR2 LQKENI. This CDR3 has 18 residues.

The chain has TRBV29-1 and TRBJ2-7; 8 bases are shared with TRBD1. CDR3 length equals 13 residues. J lost 2 bases, V lost 7 bases, and 7 bases had no gene match. Germline V CDR1 and CDR2: SQVTM, ANQGSEA. CDR3: CSARTGSPYEQYF. The CDR3 DNA sequence: TGCAGCGCCCGGACAGGGTCTCCCTACGAGCAGTACTTC.

V and J are TRBV30 and TRBJ2-7; TRBD1 or TRBD2 may be the D gene (7 bases each). This CDR3 has 14 residues. Trimming took 0 bases from V and 4 from J, leaving 13 bases between them. Germline V gene lookup returns CDR1 GTSNPN and CDR2 SVGIG (reference sequence). The CDR3 protein is CAWSVSQGGYEQYF. CDR3 nucleotides: TGTGCCTGGAGTGTCTCCCAGGGGGGGTACGAGCAGTACTTC.

The DNA of the CDR3 is TGTGCCAGCCGGGAGGCCGGGGAGCTGTTTTTT. It specifies CASREAGELFF. This chain connects TRBV2 to TRBJ2-2, with 7 bases fitting TRBD2. V was pared by 8 bases and J by 6 bases, with 0 bases of the junction left unmatched. The CDR3 is 11 residues long. CDR1 is SNHLY, CDR2 FYNNEI, per germline. Complete variable domain (other parts from reference TRBV2 and TRBJ2-2): EPEVTQTPSHQVTQMGQEVILRCVPISNHLYFYWYRQILGQKVEFLVSFYNNEISEKSEIFDDQFSVERPDGSNFTLKIRSTKLEDSAMYFCASREAGELFFGEGSRLTVL.

The J gene is TRBJ1-4, the V gene TRBV4-2; D ambiguous. With 4 bases removed from V and 7 bases from J, the gap between germline ends came to 7 bases. The CDR3 spans 12 residues. Germline V gene lookup returns CDR1 LGHNA and CDR2 YNFKEQ. DNA for the CDR3: TGTGCCAGCAGCCGCGGTTCTGAAAAACTGTTTTTT. It codes for CASSRGSEKLFF.

The chain employs TRBV29-1 and TRBJ1-4; D gene uncertain. CDR1 is SQVTM and CDR2 is ANQGSEA in the germline V gene. Between the trimmed V and J ends, which lost 4 bases and 11 bases, there was a span of 11 bases. The CDR3 length is 11 residues. The CDR3 coding sequence is TGCAGCGTTGGTGAGGGAGGCAAACTGTTTTTT. Its protein is CSVGEGGKLFF.

The chain recombines TRBV9 with TRBJ1-2; a possible D gene is TRBD1 (6 bases). The ends were cut back, 4 bases at V and 0 bases at J, with 13 bases in the middle. From germline, CDR1 is SGDLS and CDR2 YYNGEE. The CDR3 loop spans 15 amino acids. The CDR3 coding sequence is TGTGCCAGCAGCACCCGGACAGAAGCTAACTATGGCTACACCTTC. It yields the protein CASSTRTEANYGYTF.

This clone has only one observation. This chain joins TRBV11-3 and TRBJ2-7; 9 nucleotides align to TRBD2. Germline V gives CDR1 SGHNT, CDR2 YENEEA. This CDR3 has 18 amino acids. The V gene end was trimmed by 0 bases and the J gene end by 0 bases; junction bases not matched to a gene: 9. The CDR3 DNA reads TGTGCCAGCAGCTTAGATACGAGACTAGCGGATGTCTCCTACGAGCAGTACTTC. Protein product: CASSLDTRLADVSYEQYF. Together with reference TRBV11-3 and TRBJ2-7, the CDR3 gives the full variable domain: EAGVVQSPRYKIIEKKQPVAFWCNPISGHNTLYWYLQNLGQGPELLIRYENEEAVDDSQLPKDRFSAERLKGVDSTLKIQPAELGDSAVYLCASSLDTRLADVSYEQYFGPGTRLTVT.

The chain recombines TRBV12-5 with TRBJ2-1, with TRBD2 identical over 11 bases. V gave up 10 bases and J gave up 7 bases; unmatched junction bases: 6. Germline CDR1 and CDR2: LGHNT and FRNRAP. This CDR3 is 13 amino acids long. CDR3 protein: CATVAGGPNEQFF. The CDR3 DNA reads TGTGCTACCGTAGCGGGAGGGCCGAATGAGCAGTTCTTC.

As regards this clone: A read error may account for a junction end that differs from germline. The rearrangement uses TRBV5-1 and TRBJ2-5, with a weak D call TRBD2 (6 bases). The CDR3 loop spans 14 amino acids. Germline V gene data show CDR1 as SGHRS and CDR2 as YFSETQ. CDR3 bases: TGCGCCACCACCCTCGGGCAGGGAGGAGAGGCCCAGTACTTC. Its translation is CATTLGQGGEAQYF.

In this sample, this clone turned up once. The V gene is TRBV6-5, the J gene TRBJ1-1, with D uncertain. CDR3 length equals 13 residues. V was cut by 7 bases and J by 0 bases, with 9 bases left in between. The V gene's germline CDR1 is MNHEY and CDR2 SVGAGI. CDR3 nucleotides: TGTGCCAGCAACAATCAAATGAACACTGAAGCTTTCTTT. Translating gives CASNNQMNTEAFF.

The chain recombines TRBV18 with TRBJ1-1; 8 bases line up with TRBD1. V lost 4 bases and J lost 6; bases outside the gene matches: 10. Per the germline V gene, CDR1 is KGHSH and CDR2 is LQKENI. The CDR3 loop spans 15 amino acids. As DNA, the CDR3 is TGTGCCAGCTCACAAAGACAGGGGCCTGAGGCTGAAGCTTTCTTT. Residues: CASSQRQGPEAEAFF.

The chain links TRBV7-2 to TRBJ2-7; 9 positions agree with TRBD2. V gave up 5 bases and J gave up 1 base; unmatched junction bases: 9. CDR1 and CDR2 (germline): SGHTA, FQGNSA. The CDR3 runs 16 residues. The CDR3 loop is CASSLVAGGASYEQYF. The CDR3 nucleotides read TGTGCCAGCAGCCTCGTCGCGGGAGGGGCTTCCTACGAGCAGTACTTC.

V gene TRBV7-9 combines with J gene TRBJ2-7, with 8 bases aligning to TRBD2. J gave up 5 bases and V 5 bases, and 2 bases lay outside the gene matches. The CDR3 has 12 residues. The germline V gene encodes CDR1 SEHNR and CDR2 FQNEAQ (reference sequence). The CDR3 sequence is CASSIGRDEQYF. For the CDR3, the DNA is TGTGCCAGCAGCATCGGGAGGGACGAGCAGTACTTC.

This chain joins TRBV2 and TRBJ2-7; D is uncertain. The germline V gene encodes CDR1 SNHLY and CDR2 FYNNEI. There are 11 residues in the CDR3. V lost 8 bases, J lost 4 bases, and 9 bases lay in between. CDR3 sequence: CASGPAYEQYF. CDR3 nucleotides: TGTGCCAGCGGTCCAGCGTACGAGCAGTACTTC.

The CDR3: CASSLRTTGDEKLFF. As DNA, the CDR3 is TGCGCCAGCAGCCTCAGGACTACGGGGGACGAAAAACTGTTTTTT. This rearrangement joins TRBV4-1 to TRBJ1-4; possible D gene TRBD1, 5 bases. The CDR3 length is 15 residues. Germline CDR1 reads MGHRA; CDR2 reads YSYEKL. Trimming stripped 4 bases from V and 8 bases from J, with 17 bases between.

The chain has TRBV11-1 and TRBJ2-2; no firm D call. The ends were cut back, 0 bases at V and 4 bases at J, with 9 bases in the middle. This CDR3 has 15 residues. Germline values: CDR1 SGHAT, CDR2 FQDESV (reference sequence). Here the CDR3 reads CASSLALGSTGELFF. The CDR3 nucleotides read TGTGCCAGCAGCTTAGCGCTAGGCAGCACCGGGGAGCTGTTTTTT.

The genes are TRBV7-6 and TRBJ2-3; D possibly corresponds to TRBD2 (6 bases). The CDR3 totals 15 residues. Per the germline V gene, CDR1 is SGHVS and CDR2 is FNYEAQ. V lost 1 base to trimming and J lost 3 bases, with 11 bases between them. CDR3: CASSLVGRLTDTQYF. CDR3 bases: TGTGCCAGCAGCTTAGTTGGGAGGTTGACAGATACGCAGTATTTT.

This clone occurred a few times. The chain couples TRBV30 to TRBJ2-5, with a tentative D call TRBD2 (5 bases). The CDR3 has 13 amino acids. The germline gives CDR1 GTSNPN, CDR2 SVGIG (reference sequence). The V and J ends lost 2 bases and 4 bases respectively, with 11 bases between them. The CDR3 nucleotides are TGTGCCTGGAGTCGCGCTAGCCGAGAGACCCAGTACTTC. Translating it yields CAWSRASRETQYF.